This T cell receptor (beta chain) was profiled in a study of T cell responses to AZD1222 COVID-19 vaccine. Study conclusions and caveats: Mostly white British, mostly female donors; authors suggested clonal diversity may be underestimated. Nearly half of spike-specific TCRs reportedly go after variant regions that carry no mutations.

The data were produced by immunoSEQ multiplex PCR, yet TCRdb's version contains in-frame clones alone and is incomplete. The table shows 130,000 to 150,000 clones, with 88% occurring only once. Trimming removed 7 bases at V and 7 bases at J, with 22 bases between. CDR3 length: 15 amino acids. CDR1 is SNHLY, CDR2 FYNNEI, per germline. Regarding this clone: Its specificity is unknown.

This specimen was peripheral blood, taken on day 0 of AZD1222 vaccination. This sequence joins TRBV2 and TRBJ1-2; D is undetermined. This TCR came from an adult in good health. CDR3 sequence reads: CASKSETAPWSGYTF. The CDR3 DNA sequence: TGTGCCAGCAAATCCGAGACGGCCCCATGGAGTGGCTACACCTTC.